This T cell receptor (beta chain) was captured by sequencing in a study of preoperative IRX-2 immunotherapy in early breast cancer. The sample holds one count of this clone. Assay used: immunoSEQ multiplex PCR; TCRdb lists only in-frame clones, some missing. The table records 20,000 to 30,000 clones, approximately 72% of them present only once. Germline CDR1 reads MNHGY; CDR2 reads SAAAGT. The V end lost 4 bases, the J end lost 1 base, and 13 bases lay between the germline ends. The CDR3 is 15 residues long. The treatment: preoperative locoregional IRX-2 cytokine immunotherapy. Samples came from a phase Ib trial of preoperative locoregional IRX-2 cytokine immunotherapy.

The gene calls are TRBV6-8 and TRBJ1-1; perhaps TRBD1 as D (6 bases). The specimen comprised lymph node tissue, sampled after IRX-2 immunotherapy. The receptor's source is a human donor with breast cancer. CDR3 in DNA: TGTGCCAGCAGTTCGGGGGGGCTGGGGAACACTGAAGCTTTCTTT. This codes for CASSSGGLGNTEAFF.